This T cell receptor (beta chain) derives from a study of identical twins. Trimming pared 0 bases from V and 3 bases from J, leaving 12 bases between. The CDR3 loop spans 16 amino acids. Germline loops: CDR1 SGHAT, CDR2 FQNNGV. Study-wide points: Low generation probability was overrepresented in out-of-frame alpha sequences shared by twins.

This clonotype was detected only a few times. Its antigen is unidentified. In TCRdb, the 5' RACE reads were re-called with MiXCR into one record per CDR3 protein. The table includes about 330,000 distinct CDR3 sequences, about 12% detected once. This sample was shared with a second study, whose subject was yellow fever vaccine responses in identical twins. As that study records: A vaccine T cell response that seemed partly convergent and partly personalized was reported in twins.

Sequenced material: CD8+ T cells sorted from blood. This receptor was identified in a woman aged 18-35 years in good health. The rearrangement joins TRBV11-2 to TRBJ2-1; TRBD1 is a possible D gene (6 bases). CDR3 sequence reads: CASSLDQGPFYNEQFF. In DNA, the CDR3 is TGTGCCAGCAGCTTAGATCAGGGGCCCTTCTACAATGAGCAGTTCTTC. Full variable domain (missing parts from reference TRBV11-2 and TRBJ2-1): EAGVAQSPRYKIIEKRQSVAFWCNPISGHATLYWYQQILGQGPKLLIQFQNNGVVDDSQLPKDRFSAERLKGVDSTLKIQPAKLEDSAVYLCASSLDQGPFYNEQFFGPGTRLTVL.